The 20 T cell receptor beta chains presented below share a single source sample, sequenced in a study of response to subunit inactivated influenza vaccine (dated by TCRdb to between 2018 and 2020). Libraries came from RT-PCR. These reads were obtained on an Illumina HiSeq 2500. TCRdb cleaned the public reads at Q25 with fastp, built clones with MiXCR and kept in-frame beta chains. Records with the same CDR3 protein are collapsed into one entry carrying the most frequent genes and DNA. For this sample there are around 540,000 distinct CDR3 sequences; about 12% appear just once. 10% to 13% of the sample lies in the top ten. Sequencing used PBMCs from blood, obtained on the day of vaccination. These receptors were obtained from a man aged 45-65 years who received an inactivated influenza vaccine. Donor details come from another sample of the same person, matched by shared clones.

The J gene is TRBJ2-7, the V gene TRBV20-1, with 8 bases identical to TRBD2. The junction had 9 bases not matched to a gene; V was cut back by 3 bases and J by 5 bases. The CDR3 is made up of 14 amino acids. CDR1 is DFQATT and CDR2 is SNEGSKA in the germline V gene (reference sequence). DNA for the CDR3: TGCAGTGCTAGCCGGGGGGGTCGTGGTGACGAGCAGTACTTC. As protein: CSASRGGRGDEQYF.

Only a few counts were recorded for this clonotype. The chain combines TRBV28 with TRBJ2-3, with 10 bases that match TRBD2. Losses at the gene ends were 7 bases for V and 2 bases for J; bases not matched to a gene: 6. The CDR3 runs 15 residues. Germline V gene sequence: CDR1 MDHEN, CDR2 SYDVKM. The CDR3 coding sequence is TGTGCCAGCATCAGAGCGGGAGGGCCCACAGATACGCAGTATTTT. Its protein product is CASIRAGGPTDTQYF.

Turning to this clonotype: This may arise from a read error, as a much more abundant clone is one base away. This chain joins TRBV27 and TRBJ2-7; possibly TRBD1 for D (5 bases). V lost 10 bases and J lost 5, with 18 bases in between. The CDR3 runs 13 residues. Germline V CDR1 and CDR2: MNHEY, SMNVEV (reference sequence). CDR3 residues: CATPWGLDNEQYF. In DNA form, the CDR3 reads TGTGCCACCCCCTGGGGCTTGGACAACGAGCAGTACTTC.

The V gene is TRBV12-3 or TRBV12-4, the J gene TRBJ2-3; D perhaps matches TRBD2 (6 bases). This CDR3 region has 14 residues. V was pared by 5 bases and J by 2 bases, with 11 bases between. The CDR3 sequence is CASSPGRPTDTQYF. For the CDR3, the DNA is TGTGCCAGCAGTCCCGGGAGACCCACAGATACGCAGTATTTT.

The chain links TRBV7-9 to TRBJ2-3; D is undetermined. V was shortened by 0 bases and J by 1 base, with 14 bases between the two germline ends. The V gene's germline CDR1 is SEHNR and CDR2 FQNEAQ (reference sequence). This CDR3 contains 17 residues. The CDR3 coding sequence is TGTGCCAGCAGCTTAGCGGGCACCAAGGCGGGCACAGATACGCAGTATTTT. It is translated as CASSLAGTKAGTDTQYF.

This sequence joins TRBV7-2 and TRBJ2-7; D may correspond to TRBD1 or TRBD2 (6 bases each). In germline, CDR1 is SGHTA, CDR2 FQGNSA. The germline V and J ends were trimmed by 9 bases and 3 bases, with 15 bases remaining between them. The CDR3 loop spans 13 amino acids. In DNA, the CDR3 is TGTGCCAGTAGGGGGGCAGGGTACTACGAGCAGTACTTC. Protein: CASRGAGYYEQYF. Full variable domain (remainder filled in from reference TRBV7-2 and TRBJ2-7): GAGVSQSPSNKVTEKGKDVELRCDPISGHTALYWYRQSLGQGLEFLIYFQGNSAPDKSGLPSDRFSAERTGGSVSTLTIQRTQQEDSAVYLCASRGAGYYEQYFGPGTRLTVT.

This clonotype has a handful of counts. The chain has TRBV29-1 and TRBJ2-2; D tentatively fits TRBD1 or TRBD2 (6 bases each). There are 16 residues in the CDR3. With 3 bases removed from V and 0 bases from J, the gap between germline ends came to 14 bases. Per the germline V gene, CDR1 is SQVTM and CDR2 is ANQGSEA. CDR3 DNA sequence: TGCAGCGTTGATAGTGGTGGGGGGCCGAACACCGGGGAGCTGTTTTTT. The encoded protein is CSVDSGGGPNTGELFF.

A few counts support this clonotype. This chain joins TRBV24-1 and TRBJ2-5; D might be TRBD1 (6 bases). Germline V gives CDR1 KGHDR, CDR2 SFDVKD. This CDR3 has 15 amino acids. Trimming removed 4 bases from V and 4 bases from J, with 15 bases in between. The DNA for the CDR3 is TGTGCCACCAGTGACCCAGGGGAGTCGACAGAGACCCAGTACTTC. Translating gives CATSDPGESTETQYF.

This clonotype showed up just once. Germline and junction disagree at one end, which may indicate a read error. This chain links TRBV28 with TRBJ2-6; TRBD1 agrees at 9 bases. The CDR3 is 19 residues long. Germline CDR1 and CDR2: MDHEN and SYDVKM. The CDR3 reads CASSLLPGQGGSGDNVLTF. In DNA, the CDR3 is TGTGCCAGCAGTCTTTTACCGGGACAGGGAGGATCTGGGGACAACGTCCTGACTTTC.

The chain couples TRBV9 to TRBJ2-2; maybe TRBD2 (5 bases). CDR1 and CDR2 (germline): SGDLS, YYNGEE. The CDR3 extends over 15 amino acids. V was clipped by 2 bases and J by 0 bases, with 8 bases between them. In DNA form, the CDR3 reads TGTGCCAGCAGCGTTGGAGGCGCGAACACCGGGGAGCTGTTTTTT. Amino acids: CASSVGGANTGELFF.

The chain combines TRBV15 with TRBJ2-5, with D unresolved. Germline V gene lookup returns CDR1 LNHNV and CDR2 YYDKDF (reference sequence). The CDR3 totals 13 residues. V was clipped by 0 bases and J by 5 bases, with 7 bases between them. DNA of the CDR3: TGTGCCACCAGCAGAGAAACAGCCGAGACCCAGTACTTC. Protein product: CATSRETAETQYF.

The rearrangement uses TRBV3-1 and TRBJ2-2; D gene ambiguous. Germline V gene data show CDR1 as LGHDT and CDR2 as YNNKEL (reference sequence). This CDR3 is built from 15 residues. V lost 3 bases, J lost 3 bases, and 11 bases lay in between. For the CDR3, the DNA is TGTGCCAGCAGCCATTGGGAAGGGTACACCGGGGAGCTGTTTTTT. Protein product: CASSHWEGYTGELFF. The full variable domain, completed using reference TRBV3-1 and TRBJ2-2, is DTAVSQTPKYLVTQMGNDKSIKCEQNLGHDTMYWYKQDSKKFLKIMFSYNNKELIINETVPNRFSPKSPDKAHLNLHINSLELGDSAVYFCASSHWEGYTGELFFGEGSRLTVL.

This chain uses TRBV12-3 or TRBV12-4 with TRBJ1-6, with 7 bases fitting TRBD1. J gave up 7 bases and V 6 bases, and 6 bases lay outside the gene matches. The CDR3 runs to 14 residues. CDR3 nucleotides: TGTGCCAGCAGGAGGGACAGTTCCAATTCACCCCTCCACTTT. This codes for CASRRDSSNSPLHF.

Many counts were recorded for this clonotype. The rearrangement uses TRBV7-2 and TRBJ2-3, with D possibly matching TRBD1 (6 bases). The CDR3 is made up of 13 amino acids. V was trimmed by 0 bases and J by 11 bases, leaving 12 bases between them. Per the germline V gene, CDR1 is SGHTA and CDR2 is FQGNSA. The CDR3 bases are TGTGCCAGCAGCTTAGCGCGCAGGGGAATGCAGTATTTT. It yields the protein CASSLARRGMQYF.

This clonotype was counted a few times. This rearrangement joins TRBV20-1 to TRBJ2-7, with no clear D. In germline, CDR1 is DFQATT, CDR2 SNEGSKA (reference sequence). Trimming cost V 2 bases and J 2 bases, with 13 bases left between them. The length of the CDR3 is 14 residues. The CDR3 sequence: CSARKAISPYEQYF. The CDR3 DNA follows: TGCAGTGCTAGAAAGGCTATTTCCCCCTACGAGCAGTACTTC.

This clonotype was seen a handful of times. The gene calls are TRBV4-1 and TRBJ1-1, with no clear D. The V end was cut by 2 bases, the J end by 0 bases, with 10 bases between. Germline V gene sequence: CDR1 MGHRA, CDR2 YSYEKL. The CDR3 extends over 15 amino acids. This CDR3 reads CASSQSLTVNTEAFF. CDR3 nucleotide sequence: TGCGCCAGCAGCCAATCTCTGACTGTGAACACTGAAGCTTTCTTT.

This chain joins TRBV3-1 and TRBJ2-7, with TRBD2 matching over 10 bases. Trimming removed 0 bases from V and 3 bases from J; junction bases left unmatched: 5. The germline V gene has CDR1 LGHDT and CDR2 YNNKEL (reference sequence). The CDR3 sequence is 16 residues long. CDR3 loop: CASSQDSASGSYEQYF. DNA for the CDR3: TGTGCCAGCAGCCAAGATTCGGCTAGCGGGAGCTACGAGCAGTACTTC.

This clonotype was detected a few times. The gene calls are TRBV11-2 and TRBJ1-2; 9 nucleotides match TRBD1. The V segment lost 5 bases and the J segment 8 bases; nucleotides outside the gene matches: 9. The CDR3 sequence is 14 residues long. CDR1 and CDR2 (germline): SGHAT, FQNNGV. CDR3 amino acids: CASSPGQGLWGYTF. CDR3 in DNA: TGTGCCAGCAGCCCTGGACAGGGGTTATGGGGCTACACCTTC.

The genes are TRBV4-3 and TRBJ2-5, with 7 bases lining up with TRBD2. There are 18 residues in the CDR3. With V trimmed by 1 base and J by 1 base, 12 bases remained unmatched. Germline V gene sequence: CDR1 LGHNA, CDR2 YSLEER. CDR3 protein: CASSQGIETGGLQETQYF. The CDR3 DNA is TGCGCCAGCAGCCAAGGGATTGAAACGGGGGGACTCCAAGAGACCCAGTACTTC.

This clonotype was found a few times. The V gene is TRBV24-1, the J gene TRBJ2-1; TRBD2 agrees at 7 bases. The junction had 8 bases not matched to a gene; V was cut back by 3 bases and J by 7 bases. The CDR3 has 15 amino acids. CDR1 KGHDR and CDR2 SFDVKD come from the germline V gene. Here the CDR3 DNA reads TGTGCCACCAGTGATGCCGGGACTATCGAGAATGAGCAGTTCTTC. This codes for CATSDAGTIENEQFF.